One sample yielded the 23 T cell receptor beta chains listed below, sequenced in a study of blood T cell repertoires in COVID-19. This table comes from immunoSEQ multiplex PCR, and its TCRdb copy is limited to in-frame clones, with some not included. The profile shows some 130,000 clones, more than 75% of them singletons. The sequencing sample was made of peripheral blood. The origin of the receptors is a middle-aged man with active COVID-19.

The chain carries TRBV20-1 and TRBJ1-1, with D unresolved. The germline V gene encodes CDR1 DFQATT and CDR2 SNEGSKA (reference sequence). The length of the CDR3 is 11 residues. V gave up 3 bases and J gave up 5 bases, with 7 bases separating them. CDR3 protein: CSARSVTEAFF. In nucleotides, the CDR3 is TGCAGTGCTAGGAGTGTGACTGAAGCTTTCTTT.

This clone has just a few counts. The rearrangement joins TRBV7-2 to TRBJ1-5; D uncertain. This CDR3 has 14 amino acids. The germline gives CDR1 SGHTA, CDR2 FQGNSA. The V and J ends lost 1 base and 7 bases respectively, with 11 bases between them. The CDR3 DNA reads TGTGCCAGCAGCTTAGTGGCGCGGGAGCAGCCCCAGCATTTT. It yields the protein CASSLVAREQPQHF.

The rearrangement joins TRBV27 to TRBJ2-4; D is unclear. CDR1 and CDR2 (germline): MNHEY, SMNVEV (reference sequence). This CDR3 is built from 15 residues. The V gene lost 3 bases and the J gene lost 0 bases, with 9 bases spanning the gap. The CDR3 spells CASSLGDLAKNIQYF. The CDR3 DNA is TGTGCCAGCAGTTTGGGCGACCTAGCCAAAAACATTCAGTACTTC.

This chain joins TRBV6-2 or TRBV6-3 and TRBJ1-2; no definite D call. CDR1 MNHEY and CDR2 SVGEGT come from the germline V gene. With 5 bases removed from V and 4 bases from J, the gap between germline ends came to 11 bases. CDR3 size: 13 residues. The CDR3 loop reads CASSLREPYGYTF. For the CDR3, the DNA is TGTGCCAGCAGTCTCCGGGAACCCTATGGCTACACCTTC.

The genes are TRBV3-1 (or the pseudogene TRBV3-2) and TRBJ1-5, with D possibly TRBD1 on 5 matching bases. The CDR3 extends over 16 amino acids. In germline, CDR1 is LGHDT, CDR2 YNNKEL (reference sequence). The V and J ends lost 4 bases and 5 bases respectively, with 18 bases between them. The CDR3, as DNA: TGTGCCAGCAGCCCTTCAGGGAAAGGGCGCTATCAGCCCCAGCATTTT. This gives the protein CASSPSGKGRYQPQHF.

The CDR3 DNA reads TGTGCCAGCAGCTCCAGAGGTCTAGCGGACCAAGAGACCCAGTACTTC. Translation gives CASSSRGLADQETQYF. The rearrangement uses TRBV7-2 and TRBJ2-5; TRBD2 aligns across 7 bases. V shed 4 bases and J 0 bases; nucleotides not matched to a gene: 8. CDR3 size: 16 residues. Germline V gene data show CDR1 as SGHTA and CDR2 as FQGNSA.

The CDR3 coding sequence is TGTGCCAGCAGCTTAGCCCCGACAGGGAAGGAGTTCTTC. It yields the protein CASSLAPTGKEFF. The chain employs TRBV11-3 and TRBJ2-1, with 7 positions matching TRBD1. The trim removed 1 base at V and 14 bases at J, leaving 8 bases unmatched. Germline V gene data show CDR1 as SGHNT and CDR2 as YENEEA. The length of the CDR3 is 13 residues.

The chain recombines TRBV7-9 with TRBJ1-4, with 7 bases fitting TRBD1. V lost 5 bases, J lost 5 bases, and 11 bases stayed unmatched. The CDR3 length is 16 residues. Germline-derived CDR1 and CDR2 are SEHNR and FQNEAQ (reference sequence). The CDR3 nucleotides are TGTGCCAGCAGCCACAACGCCCGCAGGGGGAATGAAAAACTGTTTTTT. This translates into CASSHNARRGNEKLFF.

This clone came up a few times. The rearrangement joins TRBV19 to TRBJ2-2; 8 bases fit TRBD1. CDR3 size: 15 residues. Germline CDR1 is LNHDA and CDR2 is SQIVND (reference sequence). V lost 7 bases and J lost 4; bases outside the gene matches: 8. The CDR3: CASTFDRGITGELFF. DNA for the CDR3: TGTGCCAGTACTTTCGACAGGGGTATCACCGGGGAGCTGTTTTTT.

V and J are TRBV16 and TRBJ1-6; no firm D call. Trimming shortened V by 4 bases and J by 8 bases, and 6 bases separated the two germline ends. The germline CDR1 and CDR2 sequences are KGHSY and FQNENV. The CDR3 runs 12 residues. CDR3 coding DNA: TGTGCCAGCAGCCCGTCCGATTCACCCCTCCACTTT. Its translation: CASSPSDSPLHF.

This clone was found once. The V and J genes are TRBV7-2 and TRBJ1-2; D is perhaps TRBD1 (5 bases). Trimming took 1 base from V and 8 from J, leaving 20 bases between them. The CDR3 loop spans 16 amino acids. Per the germline V gene, CDR1 is SGHTA and CDR2 is FQGNSA. The CDR3 protein is CASSLGGGSRATGYTF. In DNA, the CDR3 is TGTGCCAGCAGCTTAGGGGGGGGGAGCAGGGCGACGGGCTACACCTTC.

This clone was detected ten times or more. This rearrangement joins TRBV2 to TRBJ2-5; perhaps TRBD1 as D (6 bases). Germline V lookup: CDR1 SNHLY, CDR2 FYNNEI. The V gene lost 11 bases and the J gene lost 7 bases, with 17 bases spanning the gap. The CDR3 covers 12 residues. Here the CDR3 DNA reads TGTGCCGGGGACACAGATGTAGGGACCCAGTACTTC. Translation gives CAGDTDVGTQYF.

This clone occurred once. The genes are TRBV12-3 or TRBV12-4 and TRBJ2-7; a possible D gene is TRBD1 (5 bases). Between the trimmed V and J ends, which lost 4 bases and 0 bases, there was a span of 7 bases. The CDR3 is 13 amino acids. The chain's CDR3 is CASSWGRSYEQYF. CDR3 DNA sequence: TGTGCCAGCAGTTGGGGCCGCTCCTACGAGCAGTACTTC.

This CDR3 is CASSYDQGAGTGELFF. The CDR3 DNA reads as TGTGCCAGCAGTTACGACCAGGGGGCAGGCACCGGGGAGCTGTTTTTT. V is TRBV6-5 and J is TRBJ2-2; TRBD1 aligns across 8 bases. Trimming cost V 2 bases and J 4 bases; bases outside gene matches: 6. This CDR3 is built from 16 residues. CDR1 MNHEY and CDR2 SVGAGI come from the germline V gene.

The chain links TRBV6-4 to TRBJ2-3; TRBD2 might be the D (6 bases). The CDR3 is 15 residues long. V lost 6 bases and J 2 bases, leaving 15 bases between the germline ends. The germline V gene has CDR1 MRHNA and CDR2 SNTAGT. The CDR3 DNA follows: TGTGCCAGCAGCCCATCCGGGACTTACACAGATACGCAGTATTTT. Protein product: CASSPSGTYTDTQYF.

V and J are TRBV5-1 and TRBJ1-3; 7 bases line up with TRBD1. The CDR3 contains 15 residues. CDR1 is SGHRS, CDR2 YFSETQ, per germline. J gave up 4 bases and V 4 bases, and 8 bases lay outside the gene matches. In DNA form, the CDR3 reads TGCGCCAGCAGCGCCGCCGGGACAGAGGGAAACACCATATATTTT. This sequence encodes CASSAAGTEGNTIYF.

V is TRBV3-1 (or the pseudogene TRBV3-2) and J is TRBJ2-4, with 11 positions matching TRBD2. CDR3 length: 17 residues. Germline CDR1 LGHDT, CDR2 YNNKEL (reference sequence). V dropped 2 bases and J dropped 7; count of bases not matched to a gene: 10. The CDR3 protein is CASSQLGSGGAGNIQYF. In DNA, the CDR3 is TGTGCCAGCAGCCAACTTGGTAGCGGGGGGGCCGGGAACATTCAGTACTTC.

The chain carries TRBV4-1 and TRBJ2-7, with 15 bases matching TRBD2. Per the germline V gene, CDR1 is MGHRA and CDR2 is YSYEKL. Trimming at V came to 5 bases and at J to 1 base, leaving 6 bases not matched to a gene. The CDR3 is made up of 17 amino acids. The chain's CDR3 is CASSYAGTSGGSYEQYF. The CDR3 DNA is TGCGCCAGCAGCTATGCCGGGACTAGCGGGGGGTCCTACGAGCAGTACTTC.

The V and J genes are TRBV19 and TRBJ1-4, with D possibly matching TRBD1 (5 bases). The germline gives CDR1 LNHDA, CDR2 SQIVND (reference sequence). The CDR3 is 13 residues long. V shed 10 bases and J shed 10 bases, with 19 bases lying between them. The CDR3: CATLGQGRGKLFF. CDR3 DNA: TGTGCCACCTTGGGGCAGGGTCGAGGAAAACTGTTTTTT.

This clone was counted once. The rearrangement joins TRBV6-5 to TRBJ1-1; D not certain. The germline V gene encodes CDR1 MNHEY and CDR2 SVGAGI. This CDR3 contains 13 residues. V lost 6 bases and J 4 bases, leaving 12 bases between the germline ends. The CDR3 loop reads CASRPMGGTEAFF. DNA of the CDR3: TGTGCCAGCAGACCCATGGGAGGCACTGAAGCTTTCTTT.

The V and J genes are TRBV29-1 and TRBJ1-1; D is perhaps TRBD1 (5 bases). In germline, CDR1 is SQVTM, CDR2 ANQGSEA. Trimming pared 7 bases from V and 4 bases from J, leaving 16 bases between. The CDR3 is 13 residues long. Here the CDR3 reads CSAFGGFGTEAFF. Here the CDR3 DNA reads TGCAGCGCTTTCGGGGGTTTCGGCACTGAAGCTTTCTTT.

The chain has TRBV6-5 and TRBJ1-1, with TRBD1 identical over 7 bases. CDR3 length: 13 amino acids. With 6 bases clipped from V and 10 bases from J, the junction kept 11 bases outside the gene matches. CDR1 and CDR2 from the germline V gene are MNHEY and SVGAGI. Here the CDR3 reads CASRLGTAARAFF. DNA for the CDR3: TGTGCCAGCAGACTTGGGACAGCCGCTCGAGCTTTCTTT.

The chain links TRBV5-1 to TRBJ2-5; D is possibly TRBD2 (5 bases). Trimming took 1 base from V and 5 from J, leaving 12 bases between them. CDR1 and CDR2 from the germline V gene are SGHRS and YFSETQ. The CDR3 is 14 residues long. The CDR3 loop is CASSLTWRRETQYF. For the CDR3, the DNA is TGCGCCAGCAGCTTGACGTGGAGGCGCGAGACCCAGTACTTC.